The 25 T cell receptor beta chains below were found in one sample sequenced in a study of blood T cell repertoires in COVID-19. Sequenced by immunoSEQ multiplex PCR; TCRdb stores in-frame clones only, minus some. The table records some 270,000 clones, approximately 85% of them present only once. The sequencing input was PBMCs or T cells enriched from blood (not recorded which). The source of these receptors is a woman aged 25 to 39 who had recovered from COVID-19.

CDR3 residues: CSVLAGADTDTQYF. The CDR3 coding sequence is TGCAGCGTGCTGGCGGGGGCGGACACAGATACGCAGTATTTT. This chain uses TRBV29-1 with TRBJ2-3, with D perhaps matching TRBD2 (7 bases). The ends were cut back, 6 bases at V and 2 bases at J, with 15 bases in the middle. The CDR3 extends over 14 amino acids. CDR1 and CDR2 (germline): SQVTM, ANQGSEA.

The chain joins TRBV5-6 to TRBJ2-3, with D perhaps TRBD2 (5 bases). Trimming stripped 0 bases from V and 4 bases from J, with 9 bases between. The length of the CDR3 is 14 residues. The germline V gene encodes CDR1 SGHDT and CDR2 YYEEEE. CDR3 DNA sequence: TGTGCCAGCAGCTTGGAGCTAGCAGCAGATACGCAGTATTTT. Its translation is CASSLELAADTQYF.

The rearrangement joins TRBV7-8 to TRBJ1-1, with D uncertain. Trimming pared 5 bases from V and 6 bases from J, leaving 25 bases between. This CDR3 comprises 17 residues. Per germline, CDR1 SGHVS and CDR2 FQNEAQ. The CDR3 sequence is CASSPPLTKGGNAEAFF. CDR3 bases: TGTGCCAGCAGCCCACCTCTCACTAAAGGAGGTAACGCTGAAGCTTTCTTT.

V and J are TRBV6-4 and TRBJ1-2; TRBD1 is a possible D gene (6 bases). This CDR3 spans 13 amino acids. Germline values: CDR1 MRHNA, CDR2 SNTAGT. V was cut by 6 bases and J by 8 bases, with 16 bases left in between. The CDR3 protein is CASSPSDSEGYTF. CDR3 DNA: TGTGCCAGCAGCCCTTCGGACAGTGAAGGCTACACCTTC.

Judged by abundance, this clone is medium-sized (0.01 to 0.1%). This chain connects TRBV19 to TRBJ2-2; the D is unclear. The germline V and J ends were trimmed by 9 bases and 2 bases, with 19 bases remaining between them. Germline loops: CDR1 LNHDA, CDR2 SQIVND (reference sequence). The length of the CDR3 is 16 residues. The CDR3 DNA reads TGTGCCAGCTCCCCCCACCCGCTATCAAACACCGGGGAGCTGTTTTTT. Amino acids: CASSPHPLSNTGELFF.

The V gene is TRBV18, the J gene TRBJ1-2; a weak D match, TRBD1 (5 bases). Germline V gene sequence: CDR1 KGHSH, CDR2 LQKENI. CDR3 length: 14 residues. V lost 0 bases and J lost 4, with 9 bases in between. The CDR3 sequence: CASSPPEQVYGYTF. The CDR3 bases are TGTGCCAGCTCACCACCTGAACAGGTCTATGGCTACACCTTC.

The gene calls are TRBV15 and TRBJ2-1; possibly TRBD2 for D (7 bases). The germline gives CDR1 LNHNV, CDR2 YYDKDF (reference sequence). Trimming took 0 bases from V and 7 from J, leaving 13 bases between them. This CDR3 comprises 15 residues. The CDR3 DNA is TGTGCCACCAGCAGAGATCGGACTAGGGGGAATGAGCAGTTCTTC. Translation gives CATSRDRTRGNEQFF.

The CDR3 sequence is CASSYSETARSYEQYF. CDR3 in DNA: TGTGCCAGCAGTTACTCTGAGACAGCCAGATCCTACGAGCAGTACTTC. This sequence joins TRBV6-5 and TRBJ2-7, with D possibly being TRBD1 (5 bases). The germline CDR1 and CDR2 sequences are MNHEY and SVGAGI. The V end was cut by 0 bases, the J end by 1 base, with 13 bases between. This CDR3 contains 16 residues.

V usage is TRBV6-1 and J usage is TRBJ2-4, with D uncertain. This CDR3 spans 14 amino acids. Germline CDR1 MNHNS, CDR2 SASEGT. The V end lost 4 bases, the J end lost 0 bases, and 7 bases lay between the germline ends. CDR3 nucleotides: TGTGCCAGCAGTGTAGCTCTAGCCAAAAACATTCAGTACTTC. Its translation: CASSVALAKNIQYF.

This clone was seen just once. The chain combines TRBV29-1 with TRBJ2-5, with no clear D. Germline-derived CDR1 and CDR2 are SQVTM and ANQGSEA. The CDR3 contains 14 residues. Trimming took off 5 bases at V and 2 bases at J, with 15 bases between the two ends. CDR3 coding DNA: TGCAGCGTTCACCTTTGGCGGCGGCAAGAGACCCAGTACTTC. Its protein is CSVHLWRRQETQYF.

The CDR3 here is CASRLETGSSYNEQFF. The CDR3, as DNA: TGTGCCAGCAGACTCGAGACAGGGAGTTCCTACAATGAGCAGTTCTTC. The J gene is TRBJ2-1, the V gene TRBV7-3; 7 bases map to TRBD1. The junction had 9 bases not matched to a gene; V was cut back by 6 bases and J by 1 base. Germline V gives CDR1 SGHTA, CDR2 FQGTGA. CDR3 length: 16 amino acids. Together with reference TRBV7-3 and TRBJ2-1, the CDR3 gives the full variable domain: GAGVSQTPSNKVTEKGKYVELRCDPISGHTALYWYRQSLGQGPEFLIYFQGTGAADDSGLPNDRFFAVRPEGSVSTLKIQRTERGDSAVYLCASRLETGSSYNEQFFGPGTRLTVL.

V gene TRBV11-3 combines with J gene TRBJ2-7; tentatively, D is TRBD2 (5 bases). CDR1 and CDR2 from the germline V gene are SGHNT and YENEEA. This CDR3 is 14 amino acids long. Trimming left V 1 base short and J 2 bases short, with 9 bases between. In DNA form, the CDR3 reads TGTGCCAGCAGCTTAGGAGGGAGTACCTACGAGCAGTACTTC. It translates to CASSLGGSTYEQYF. Full variable domain (rest looked up from reference TRBV11-3 and TRBJ2-7): EAGVVQSPRYKIIEKKQPVAFWCNPISGHNTLYWYLQNLGQGPELLIRYENEEAVDDSQLPKDRFSAERLKGVDSTLKIQPAELGDSAVYLCASSLGGSTYEQYFGPGTRLTVT.

This chain connects TRBV30 to TRBJ2-7; unclear D gene. This CDR3 contains 12 residues. Germline CDR1 reads GTSNPN; CDR2 reads SVGIG (reference sequence). The V end lost 1 base, the J end lost 0 bases, and 4 bases lay between the germline ends. CDR3 protein: CAWSAFSYEQYF. The CDR3 nucleotides are TGTGCCTGGAGTGCGTTCTCCTACGAGCAGTACTTC.

The chain joins TRBV2 to TRBJ2-3; tentatively, D is TRBD2 (7 bases). Germline values: CDR1 SNHLY, CDR2 FYNNEI. The CDR3 totals 16 residues. Trimming removed 8 bases at V and 5 bases at J, with 23 bases between. CDR3 nucleotides: TGTGCCAGCCCCCAAAGGGGGGGAGGGCCGGGAGATACGCAGTATTTT. Translating gives CASPQRGGGPGDTQYF.

DNA of the CDR3: TGTGCCAGCAGCTTGGGGGGCGGACAGGGGGTAAACGAGCAGTACTTC. Translating it yields CASSLGGGQGVNEQYF. The chain is built from TRBV5-5 and TRBJ2-7; 10 bases line up with TRBD1. CDR1 is SGHKS and CDR2 is YYEKEE in the germline V gene (reference sequence). CDR3 length: 16 residues. The ends lost 0 bases at V and 5 bases at J; junction bases unmatched: 8.

The rearrangement links TRBV30 to TRBJ2-2; 11 positions match TRBD1. The CDR3 is made up of 13 amino acids. The V segment lost 5 bases and the J segment 7 bases; nucleotides outside the gene matches: 3. The germline CDR1 and CDR2 sequences are GTSNPN and SVGIG (reference sequence). CDR3 region: CAWWTGGNGELFF. CDR3 DNA: TGTGCCTGGTGGACAGGGGGCAACGGGGAGCTGTTTTTT.

J is TRBJ2-7 and V is TRBV27, with TRBD1 as a possible D gene (6 bases). The germline V gene has CDR1 MNHEY and CDR2 SMNVEV (reference sequence). V dropped 7 bases and J dropped 2 bases, with 12 bases sitting between them. This CDR3 is 13 amino acids long. CDR3 amino acids: CASTYRDTYEQYF. The CDR3 DNA reads TGTGCCAGCACCTACCGGGACACCTACGAGCAGTACTTC.

The CDR3 sequence is CASSYSVDRVYEQYF. The CDR3 DNA is TGTGCCAGCAGTTACTCAGTGGACAGGGTGTACGAGCAGTACTTC. The chain uses TRBV6-5 and TRBJ2-7; 8 bases map to TRBD1. The J segment lost 4 bases and the V segment lost 0 bases, leaving 5 bases of the junction unmatched. The V gene's germline CDR1 is MNHEY and CDR2 SVGAGI. This CDR3 region has 15 residues.

This clone was found once. This rearrangement joins TRBV10-3 to TRBJ1-3; D is ambiguous. The germline V gene encodes CDR1 ENHRY and CDR2 SYGVKD. CDR3 length equals 13 residues. The V and J ends lost 8 bases and 1 base respectively, with 9 bases between them. CDR3 DNA: TGTGCCATCGCAGGCGGGTCTGGAAACACCATATATTTT. This codes for CAIAGGSGNTIYF.

This sequence joins TRBV18 and TRBJ2-3, with 7 bases aligning to TRBD2. The CDR3 has 15 residues. The V gene's germline CDR1 is KGHSH and CDR2 LQKENI. The ends lost 2 bases at V and 2 bases at J; junction bases unmatched: 4. The CDR3 protein is CASSPREGTTDTQYF. CDR3 nucleotide sequence: TGTGCCAGCTCACCAAGGGAGGGGACCACAGATACGCAGTATTTT.

The chain is built from TRBV18 and TRBJ1-2, with TRBD1 matching 9 bases. Germline CDR1 KGHSH, CDR2 LQKENI. V was clipped by 1 base and J by 3 bases; unmatched bases: 6. The CDR3 length is 16 residues. CDR3 in amino acids: CASSPRGQGGDYGYTF. CDR3 DNA sequence: TGTGCCAGCTCACCACGGGGACAGGGCGGGGACTATGGCTACACCTTC. Full variable domain (rest looked up from reference TRBV18 and TRBJ1-2): NAGVMQNPRHLVRRRGQEARLRCSPMKGHSHVYWYRQLPEEGLKFMVYLQKENIIDESGMPKERFSAEFPKEGPSILRIQQVVRGDSAAYFCASSPRGQGGDYGYTFGSGTRLTVV.

The chain employs TRBV30 and TRBJ2-5, with TRBD1 as a possible D gene (6 bases). CDR3 length: 14 amino acids. Germline-derived CDR1 and CDR2 are GTSNPN and SVGIG (reference sequence). V lost 5 bases and J 5 bases, leaving 18 bases between the germline ends. The CDR3 DNA is TGTGCCTGGGTCGACAGGTCCCGAGGGGAGACCCAGTACTTC. As protein: CAWVDRSRGETQYF.

The chain combines TRBV3-1 (or the pseudogene TRBV3-2) with TRBJ1-1, with D tentatively TRBD1 (6 bases). Germline V gene sequence: CDR1 LGHDT, CDR2 YNNKEL (reference sequence). Deletions cut 1 base from V and 1 base from J, with 7 bases between. The length of the CDR3 is 14 residues. The chain's CDR3 is CASSQGGQNTEAFF. The CDR3 nucleotides read TGTGCCAGCAGCCAAGGGGGGCAGAACACTGAAGCTTTCTTT.

This rearrangement joins TRBV2 to TRBJ2-7, with D maybe TRBD1 (5 bases). The CDR3 has 13 amino acids. Per the germline V gene, CDR1 is SNHLY and CDR2 is FYNNEI. V lost 6 bases and J 2 bases, leaving 11 bases between the germline ends. CDR3 in amino acids: CASSPRGTYEQYF. In DNA, the CDR3 is TGTGCCAGCAGCCCTAGGGGTACCTACGAGCAGTACTTC.

The J gene is TRBJ1-5, the V gene TRBV5-1; maybe TRBD1 (6 bases). CDR3 length: 17 residues. Germline assignment: CDR1 SGHRS and CDR2 YFSETQ. Trimming removed 0 bases from V and 9 bases from J, with 22 bases in between. CDR3 protein: CASSLAVSGTRMRPQHF. For the CDR3, the DNA is TGCGCCAGCAGCTTGGCGGTCTCCGGGACAAGGATGCGGCCCCAGCATTTT. The whole variable domain, remainder taken from reference TRBV5-1 and TRBJ1-5, is KAGVTQTPRYLIKTRGQQVTLSCSPISGHRSVSWYQQTPGQGLQFLFEYFSETQRNKGNFPGRFSGRQFSNSRSEMNVSTLELGDSALYLCASSLAVSGTRMRPQHFGDGTRLSIL.